Below, one T cell receptor (beta chain) is given with its context. CD8 cells regarded as naive lacked CD45RO, were positively chosen for CCR7, and omitted terminally differentiated effector memory CD45RA+ cells. Repertoires were generated with immunoSEQ multiplex PCR, while TCRdb's copy carries only in-frame clones and drops some. The table includes 500,000 to 700,000 clones, roughly 95% detected once. The ends lost 6 bases at V and 5 bases at J; junction bases unmatched: 15. CDR3 size: 16 residues. The germline V gene has CDR1 MDHEN and CDR2 SYDVKM. This entry belongs to a study of shared clonotypes between healthy human individuals.

V is TRBV28 and J is TRBJ2-5; 7 bases line up with TRBD2. This sequence was found in a woman in her thirties in good health. Sequenced: naive CD8+ T cells sorted from blood. This chain's CDR3 is CASRTLGGSERETQYF. The CDR3 bases are TGTGCCAGCAGAACGCTGGGCGGGAGCGAACGGGAGACCCAGTACTTC.